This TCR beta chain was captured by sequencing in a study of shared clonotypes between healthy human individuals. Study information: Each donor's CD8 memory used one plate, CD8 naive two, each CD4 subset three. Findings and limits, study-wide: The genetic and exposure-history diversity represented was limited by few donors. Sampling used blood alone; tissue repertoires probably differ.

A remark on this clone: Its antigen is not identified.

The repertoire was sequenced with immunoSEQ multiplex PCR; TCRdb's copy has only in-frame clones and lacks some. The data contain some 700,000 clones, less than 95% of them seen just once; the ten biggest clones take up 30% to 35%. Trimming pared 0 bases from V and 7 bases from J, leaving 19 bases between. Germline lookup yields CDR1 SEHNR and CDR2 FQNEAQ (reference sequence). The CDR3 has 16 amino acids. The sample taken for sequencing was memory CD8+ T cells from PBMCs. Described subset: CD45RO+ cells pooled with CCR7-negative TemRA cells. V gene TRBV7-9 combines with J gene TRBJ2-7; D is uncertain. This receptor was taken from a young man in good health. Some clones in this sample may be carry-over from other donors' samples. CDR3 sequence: CASSLAGQKYTWEQYF. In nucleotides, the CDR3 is TGTGCCAGCAGCTTAGCTGGGCAGAAATACACTTGGGAGCAGTACTTC. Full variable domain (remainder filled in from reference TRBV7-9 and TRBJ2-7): DTGVSQNPRHKITKRGQNVTFRCDPISEHNRLYWYRQTLGQGPEFLTYFQNEAQLEKSRLLSDRFSAERPKGSFSTLEIQRTEQGDSAMYLCASSLAGQKYTWEQYFGPGTRLTVT.